The present entry profiles one T cell receptor beta chain with its context. The Seattle site enrolled patients during active infection and followed them longitudinally. These data are taken from a study of blood T cell repertoires in COVID-19. Study in general: The United States, Italy and Spain supplied acute and convalescent COVID-19 samples.

Here immunoSEQ multiplex PCR was the method, and the copy in TCRdb shows in-frame clones only, minus some. The sample yields around 260,000 clones, 70% to 90% seen once. What was sequenced was peripheral blood. This receptor was identified in a human donor with COVID-19, enrolled during active disease. The donor label of this sample is uncertain.

The CDR3 sequence is CASSYSNYNEQFF. CDR3 coding DNA: TGTGCCAGCAGTTACTCCAATTACAATGAGCAGTTCTTC. The chain joins TRBV6-6 to TRBJ2-1; D uncertain. With 0 bases removed from V and 4 bases from J, the gap between germline ends came to 4 bases. This CDR3 spans 13 amino acids. CDR1 is MNHNY and CDR2 is SVGAGI in the germline V gene (reference sequence).